Listed here are 24 T cell receptor beta chains from one sample, sequenced in a study of T cell changes during pregnancy in multiple sclerosis. Profiled with immunoSEQ multiplex PCR; TCRdb holds only in-frame clones, not every one. This repertoire shows about 100,000 clones, around 93% found once; its top ten account for just under 2%. The sample in question was peripheral blood, obtained after pregnancy. The source of these receptors is a female donor with multiple sclerosis, enrolled in a pregnancy study.

This clone was counted between two and nine times. The rearrangement uses TRBV10-1 and TRBJ2-5, with TRBD1 matching over 7 bases. There are 14 residues in the CDR3. Germline CDR1 WNHNN, CDR2 SYGVQD (reference sequence). With 2 bases clipped from V and 2 bases from J, the junction kept 2 bases outside the gene matches. Here the CDR3 DNA reads TGCGCCAGCAGTGAGCTCAGGGGGCAAGAGACCCAGTACTTC. It is translated as CASSELRGQETQYF.

The rearrangement joins TRBV6-1 to TRBJ1-4, with 7 bases identical to TRBD1. Germline assignment: CDR1 MNHNS and CDR2 SASEGT. J lost 7 bases, V lost 6 bases, and 8 bases had no gene match. The CDR3 runs 14 residues. CDR3 residues: CASRPGTAIEKLFF. The CDR3 DNA sequence: TGTGCCAGCAGACCCGGGACAGCAATTGAAAAACTGTTTTTT.

This rearrangement joins TRBV5-6 to TRBJ1-2, with D unclear. CDR3 length: 14 residues. Trimming stripped 0 bases from V and 4 bases from J, with 10 bases between. The germline gives CDR1 SGHDT, CDR2 YYEEEE. CDR3 residues: CASSLAGSGYGYTF. The CDR3 DNA reads as TGTGCCAGCAGCTTGGCGGGGTCTGGCTATGGCTACACCTTC.

This chain connects TRBV25-1 to TRBJ1-2; 7 bases match TRBD1. Germline CDR1 reads MGHDK; CDR2 reads SYGVNS. CDR3 size: 13 residues. Trimming at V came to 6 bases and at J to 8 bases, leaving 9 bases not matched to a gene. The CDR3 sequence is CASRPDRAEGYTF. Here the CDR3 DNA reads TGTGCCAGCAGACCCGACAGGGCTGAAGGCTACACCTTC.

The chain recombines TRBV7-6 with TRBJ2-2, with D perhaps matching TRBD1 (5 bases). V lost 6 bases and J 5 bases, leaving 16 bases between the germline ends. This CDR3 has 15 amino acids. CDR1 is SGHVS and CDR2 is FNYEAQ in the germline V gene. Here the CDR3 DNA reads TGTGCCAGCAGTCATCCAGGGTATTCGACCGGGGAGCTGTTTTTT. Translation: CASSHPGYSTGELFF.

This chain uses TRBV27 with TRBJ1-2; 9 bases map to TRBD1. The J segment lost 4 bases and the V segment lost 3 bases, leaving 0 bases of the junction unmatched. Per germline, CDR1 MNHEY and CDR2 SMNVEV (reference sequence). The CDR3 spans 13 residues. The CDR3 sequence is CASSLGQGYGYTF. DNA of the CDR3: TGTGCCAGCAGTTTGGGACAGGGCTATGGCTACACCTTC.

The chain links TRBV7-9 to TRBJ1-6; maybe TRBD1 (6 bases). Trimming took off 3 bases at V and 10 bases at J, with 13 bases between the two ends. This CDR3 has 14 residues. The germline gives CDR1 SEHNR, CDR2 FQNEAQ (reference sequence). The CDR3 is CASSLQGIESPLHF. The CDR3 nucleotides are TGTGCCAGCAGCTTGCAGGGGATAGAGTCACCCCTCCACTTT.

V usage is TRBV9 and J usage is TRBJ2-1; D unresolved. V was trimmed by 0 bases and J by 9 bases, leaving 10 bases between them. The CDR3 loop spans 13 amino acids. CDR1 and CDR2 (germline): SGDLS, YYNGEE. CDR3 coding DNA: TGTGCCAGCAGCGTAGTTGATAGAAGTGAGCAGTTCTTC. Its protein product is CASSVVDRSEQFF.

J is TRBJ2-3 and V is TRBV9; no firm D call. The ends were cut back, 0 bases at V and 3 bases at J, with 5 bases in the middle. This CDR3 contains 13 residues. Germline V gene data show CDR1 as SGDLS and CDR2 as YYNGEE. DNA of the CDR3: TGTGCCAGCAGCGTAGTGAGTACAGATACGCAGTATTTT. This sequence encodes CASSVVSTDTQYF.

The count of this clone is one. The rearrangement links TRBV7-2 to TRBJ2-5; 13 bases agree with TRBD2. This CDR3 has 16 residues. V gave up 5 bases and J gave up 5 bases; unmatched junction bases: 8. Germline CDR1 SGHTA, CDR2 FQGNSA. CDR3 DNA: TGTGCCAGCAGCCCACTAGCGGGGGGGCCCTGGGAGACCCAGTACTTC. This encodes CASSPLAGGPWETQYF.

The rearrangement joins TRBV10-3 to TRBJ1-6; 7 nucleotides align to TRBD1. The CDR3 runs 14 residues. CDR1 is ENHRY, CDR2 SYGVKD, per germline. Trimming took 3 bases from V and 7 from J; bases not matched to a gene: 3. CDR3 sequence reads: CAISESGGNSPLHF. The CDR3 nucleotides read TGTGCCATCAGTGAATCAGGGGGGAATTCACCCCTCCACTTT.

This chain links TRBV10-3 with TRBJ2-3; TRBD2 agrees at 11 bases. The V gene's germline CDR1 is ENHRY and CDR2 SYGVKD. Trimming at V came to 6 bases and at J to 1 base, leaving 3 bases not matched to a gene. CDR3 length equals 15 residues. CDR3 coding DNA: TGTGCCATCAGAGAGACTAGCGGGGGCACAGATACGCAGTATTTT. It is translated as CAIRETSGGTDTQYF.

The chain couples TRBV2 to TRBJ1-6; 7 nucleotides line up with TRBD1. The germline CDR1 and CDR2 sequences are SNHLY and FYNNEI. The CDR3 runs 14 residues. The J segment lost 9 bases and the V segment lost 4 bases, leaving 6 bases of the junction unmatched. In DNA form, the CDR3 reads TGTGCCAGCAGTGCACAGGGGATTCGTTCACCCCTCCACTTT. This encodes CASSAQGIRSPLHF. Looking up the rest from reference TRBV2 and TRBJ1-6 gives the full variable domain: EPEVTQTPSHQVTQMGQEVILRCVPISNHLYFYWYRQILGQKVEFLVSFYNNEISEKSEIFDDQFSVERPDGSNFTLKIRSTKLEDSAMYFCASSAQGIRSPLHFGNGTRLTVT.

The chain links TRBV28 to TRBJ2-3, with 7 bases matching TRBD1. The CDR3 is made up of 14 amino acids. V lost 6 bases to trimming and J lost 4 bases; unmatched junction nucleotides: 7. The germline CDR1 and CDR2 sequences are MDHEN and SYDVKM. The chain's CDR3 is CASRTTGRSDTQYF. In nucleotides, the CDR3 is TGTGCCAGCAGGACGACAGGGAGATCAGATACGCAGTATTTT.

The genes are TRBV14 and TRBJ2-3, with D unresolved. The CDR3 contains 13 residues. CDR1 is SGHDN and CDR2 is FVKESK in the germline V gene. V was cut by 3 bases and J by 4 bases, with 8 bases left in between. CDR3 residues: CASSHLRADTQYF. The CDR3 bases are TGTGCCAGCAGCCACTTGAGAGCAGATACGCAGTATTTT.

CDR3 DNA: TGTGCCAGCAGCTTAGCCGCAGGGGAGGAGCAGTACTTC. It codes for CASSLAAGEEQYF. The V and J genes are TRBV7-9 and TRBJ2-7, with a weak D call TRBD1 (6 bases). V was trimmed by 0 bases and J by 7 bases, leaving 10 bases between them. CDR3 length: 13 amino acids. From germline, CDR1 is SEHNR and CDR2 FQNEAQ (reference sequence).

The CDR3 sequence: CASSLRGGSSHEQYF. Written as DNA, the CDR3 is TGTGCCAGCAGCCTTCGGGGCGGGAGCTCTCACGAGCAGTACTTC. This chain links TRBV7-8 with TRBJ2-7; TRBD2 agrees at 7 bases. The germline CDR1 and CDR2 sequences are SGHVS and FQNEAQ. The CDR3 spans 15 residues. Trimming took 5 bases from V and 5 from J; bases not matched to a gene: 12.

The genes are TRBV5-4 and TRBJ2-3; D is uncertain. Trimming pared 2 bases from V and 0 bases from J, leaving 4 bases between. Germline loops: CDR1 SGHNT, CDR2 YYREEE (reference sequence). CDR3 length: 13 residues. The CDR3 protein is CASSLSSTDTQYF. CDR3 coding DNA: TGTGCCAGCAGCTTATCAAGCACAGATACGCAGTATTTT. The whole variable domain, remainder taken from reference TRBV5-4 and TRBJ2-3, is ETGVTQSPTHLIKTRGQQVTLRCSSQSGHNTVSWYQQALGQGPQFIFQYYREEENGRGNFPPRFSGLQFPNYSSELNVNALELDDSALYLCASSLSSTDTQYFGPGTRLTVL.

The V call is TRBV2, the J call TRBJ1-5; D gene unclear. V dropped 7 bases and J dropped 0 bases, with 7 bases sitting between them. Germline CDR1 SNHLY, CDR2 FYNNEI. The CDR3 contains 13 residues. CDR3 in DNA: TGTGCCAGCACCAGCGATAGCAATCAGCCCCAGCATTTT. This encodes CASTSDSNQPQHF.

The rearrangement uses TRBV7-2 and TRBJ2-7, with TRBD2 matching over 13 bases. Germline assignment: CDR1 SGHTA and CDR2 FQGNSA. V shed 3 bases, J shed 6 bases, and the junction held 11 bases outside the gene matches. CDR3 length: 17 residues. DNA for the CDR3: TGTGCCAGCAGCTTCGCTCCCGGACTAGCGGGGGCAGGCGAGCAGTACTTC. Amino acid sequence: CASSFAPGLAGAGEQYF.

The V gene is TRBV15, the J gene TRBJ2-2; 7 bases are a match to TRBD2. The CDR3 has 15 residues. Per germline, CDR1 LNHNV and CDR2 YYDKDF (reference sequence). The V gene end was trimmed by 5 bases and the J gene end by 4 bases; junction bases not matched to a gene: 7. CDR3 DNA sequence: TGTGCCACCAGCGGGGAGCGGGGTAGCACCGGGGAGCTGTTTTTT. Translation gives CATSGERGSTGELFF.

The chain recombines TRBV7-9 with TRBJ1-1; TRBD1 aligns across 7 bases. V lost 6 bases, J lost 2 bases, and 12 bases stayed unmatched. The CDR3 length is 16 residues. Germline CDR1 SEHNR, CDR2 FQNEAQ (reference sequence). Here the CDR3 reads CASRPLGQKFNTEAFF. The CDR3 bases are TGTGCCAGCAGACCCCTGGGACAGAAATTTAACACTGAAGCTTTCTTT.

The chain combines TRBV9 with TRBJ2-1; D may be TRBD1 (6 bases). Trimming stripped 4 bases from V and 1 base from J, with 12 bases between. CDR3 length equals 15 residues. Germline CDR1 reads SGDLS; CDR2 reads YYNGEE. CDR3 residues: CASSSGVKSYNEQFF. In nucleotides, the CDR3 is TGTGCCAGCAGCTCAGGGGTTAAATCCTACAATGAGCAGTTCTTC.

This chain uses TRBV18 with TRBJ2-5; 11 positions agree with TRBD2. CDR3 length: 14 amino acids. Per germline, CDR1 KGHSH and CDR2 LQKENI. Trimming cost V 3 bases and J 7 bases; bases outside gene matches: 4. The CDR3 DNA is TGTGCCAGCTCACCCTCTAGCGGGGGGCCGACCCAGTACTTC. It yields the protein CASSPSSGGPTQYF.